The TCR beta chain described here comes from a study of blood T cell repertoires in COVID-19 (dated by TCRdb to 2018 to 2020). Some background on the complete study: Samples from collaborators originated in the United States, Italy and Spain and spanned both the acute and convalescent phases of COVID-19. Samples came from the ongoing ImmuneRACE study (first 160 participants) plus 1,254 subjects from 6 global collaborators. Subjects who had been exposed to COVID-19, were actively infected with it, or had recovered from it provided the deeply sampled blood TCRbeta repertoires that made up the dataset. The prospective study material was composed of cDNA or gDNA derived from T cells, B-cell-depleted T cells, or PBMCs. Where HLA class I and class II types were available, the types were taken from metadata supplied by the sample provider, not from assay-based typing. A freely available public database, intended as a resource for researchers studying the immune response to SARS-CoV-2, is where the repertoires were released. Sample metadata almost always included a de-identified subject ID, COVID-19 status, age in years and sex.

Findings and caveats that apply to the study as a whole: The quantity of clinical and demographic metadata differed by source and by participant and was supplied without curation.

For this clone: Which antigen it targets is not known. The sample holds no much larger clone one base away, and base qualities are not on file.

The immunoSEQ Assay, a bias-controlled multiplex PCR, was used to amplify TCRbeta CDR3 regions from genomic DNA. From the authors' description of their analysis: Nucleated cell counts per sample were estimated from amplification of reference gene primers within the assay. To quantify the absolute abundance of each unique TCRbeta CDR3 rearrangement, sequence reads were collapsed and filtered. Productive Simpson clonality was computed per sample as the square root of Simpson's diversity index over productive rearrangements. This immuneACCESS table, as held by TCRdb, lists in-frame sequences with V and J called but not all clones. Of the missing ones, under half trace to an unresolved V gene in checked studies; the others have no known cause. V and J calls plus clone size are reproduced from that table; the DNA served to infer D and trimming. The sample data list more than 200,000 clones, and 85% to 90% of these were observed just once. Roughly 2.5% of the sample rests with the top ten.

Including the terminal cysteine and phenylalanine, the CDR3 comprises 15 residues. The DNA shown is the 45-base CDR3, in frame from base 1. Trimming accounts for 2 bases at V and 5 bases at J, while the number of junction bases matched to no gene is 7. CDR1 and CDR2, per the germline V gene, are SGHRS and YFSETQ. Each collaborating institution followed its own protocols to collect whole blood in K2EDTA tubes. For TCRbeta analysis, collaborators shipped samples as frozen whole blood, isolated PBMCs, or DNA extracted from either of those sample types. This receptor was obtained from a woman aged 60 to 75 with acute or convalescent COVID-19. The chain is made from TRBV5-1 and TRBJ1-1; 9 bases in between match TRBD1. The specimen was peripheral blood. Here the CDR3 is given as CASSLKGTGPTEAFF. In nucleotide form, the sequence is TGCGCCAGCAGCTTAAAAGGGACAGGGCCAACTGAAGCTTTCTTT.